This T cell receptor (beta chain) came from a study of T cell repertoires in ileal Crohn's disease. Study results and limitations: The median delay to postoperative endoscopy was 6 to 7 months.

The time point here: neoterminal ileum biopsy at postoperative endoscopy, about 6 months after surgery. CDR3 length: 14 amino acids. The V and J ends lost 0 bases and 9 bases, in that order; junction bases with no gene match: 5. The germline CDR1 and CDR2 sequences are SGHDT and YYEEEE. A word on this clone: Its antigen is not known.

Per sample, 400 to 550 nanograms of biopsy DNA were TCRB immunosequenced. Clones were read by immunoSEQ multiplex PCR, and TCRdb kept only the in-frame ones, dropping some. The repertoire holds about 60,000 clones, with roughly nine tenths as singletons. The specimen was ileal tissue. The TCR was taken from an adult with Crohn's disease. The chain couples TRBV5-6 to TRBJ1-5; the match to TRBD1 covers 8 bases. The CDR3 loop reads CASSLAGQGRPQHF. The CDR3 coding sequence is TGTGCCAGCAGCTTGGCCGGACAGGGAAGGCCCCAGCATTTT.